These 8 T cell receptor beta chains came from one sample sequenced in a study of blood T cell repertoires in COVID-19. The method was immunoSEQ multiplex PCR; TCRdb's version includes in-frame clones alone and lacks a portion of them. The profile shows more than 65,000 clones, approximately 82% of them singletons. The sequenced sample was peripheral blood. These receptors all come from a woman between 50 and 59 years old with acute or convalescent COVID-19.

The rearrangement uses TRBV27 and TRBJ2-2; TRBD2 aligns across 9 bases. CDR1 and CDR2 (germline): MNHEY, SMNVEV (reference sequence). The length of the CDR3 is 14 residues. V trimming: 5 bases; J trimming: 4 bases; junction bases outside the gene matches: 2. DNA of the CDR3: TGTGCCAGCAGTAGCGGGAGGTTCACCGGGGAGCTGTTTTTT. Translating it yields CASSSGRFTGELFF.

The gene calls are TRBV15 and TRBJ2-3; 10 nucleotides align to TRBD1. V lost 0 bases and J lost 6; bases outside the gene matches: 6. Germline-derived CDR1 and CDR2 are LNHNV and YYDKDF (reference sequence). The CDR3 spans 16 residues. The CDR3, as DNA: TGTGCCACCAGCAGAGAGAGGACAGGGGGGATCGATACGCAGTATTTT. Translating gives CATSRERTGGIDTQYF.

This rearrangement joins TRBV6-2 or TRBV6-3 to TRBJ1-5; the D gene is possibly TRBD1 (5 bases). The V gene's germline CDR1 is MNHEY and CDR2 SVGEGT. The V gene lost 0 bases and the J gene lost 2 bases, with 14 bases spanning the gap. There are 17 residues in the CDR3. The chain's CDR3 is CASSYSYRYGGNQPQHF. CDR3 in DNA: TGTGCCAGCAGTTACTCCTACAGGTATGGGGGCAATCAGCCCCAGCATTTT.

CDR3 sequence reads: CATSDYRTGGPNEQFF. The CDR3, as DNA: TGTGCCACCAGTGATTACAGGACAGGGGGCCCCAATGAGCAGTTCTTC. The chain joins TRBV24-1 to TRBJ2-1; 11 bases map to TRBD1. Trimming cost V 2 bases and J 6 bases; bases outside gene matches: 5. The CDR3 totals 16 residues. Germline V gene data show CDR1 as KGHDR and CDR2 as SFDVKD.

The table lists this clone with a few counts. Germline is not matched at one junction end, which may reflect a read error. This chain connects TRBV27 to TRBJ1-1; D remains ambiguous. The CDR3 runs to 12 residues. Germline assignment: CDR1 MNHEY and CDR2 SMNVEV (reference sequence). The DNA for the CDR3 is TGTGCCAGCGGTTCTCCATCTGGGCGTCTATCCTTT. Translation: CASGSPSGRLSF.

The CDR3 is CASTGQGGTGELFF. Here the CDR3 DNA reads TGTGCCAGCACAGGACAGGGGGGAACCGGGGAGCTGTTTTTT. V is TRBV2 and J is TRBJ2-2; 10 bases line up with TRBD1. V lost 7 bases and J lost 5; bases outside the gene matches: 4. CDR3 size: 14 residues. Germline values: CDR1 SNHLY, CDR2 FYNNEI.

This sequence joins TRBV27 and TRBJ2-7; D may be TRBD1 (6 bases). This CDR3 region has 13 residues. In germline, CDR1 is MNHEY, CDR2 SMNVEV (reference sequence). The ends were cut back, 6 bases at V and 1 base at J, with 10 bases in the middle. CDR3 sequence reads: CASRSGQSYEQYF. The CDR3 nucleotides read TGTGCCAGCAGATCGGGACAATCCTACGAGCAGTACTTC.

This clone was counted once. The rearrangement uses TRBV7-9 and TRBJ2-1; 8 bases are a match to TRBD2. Trimming cost V 7 bases and J 4 bases; bases outside gene matches: 18. Germline lookup yields CDR1 SEHNR and CDR2 FQNEAQ (reference sequence). The length of the CDR3 is 18 residues. The CDR3 nucleotides are TGTGCCAGCAATCTTTACCCTCCGGGCGGGGGGCTATACAATGAGCAGTTCTTC. It is translated as CASNLYPPGGGLYNEQFF.